This TCR beta chain was recorded in a study of CD8+CD57+ T cells in acquired aplastic anemia. This CDR3 spans 14 amino acids. The germline V gene has CDR1 SGDLS and CDR2 YYNGEE. V was trimmed by 0 bases and J by 8 bases, leaving 9 bases between them. Genomic DNA, the template, was used for profiling of the TCR beta VDJ and CDR3. TCRdb processed the reads anew with MiXCR; each CDR3 protein has one entry. The data contain approximately 150,000 distinct CDR3 sequences, 70% to 75% of them singletons. This clonotype came up many times. Patients chosen for sequencing had CD8+CD57+ cells that had expanded, as shown by flow cytometry.

The sequencing input was sorted CD4+, CD8+, or CD8+CD57+ T cells (not recorded which) from PBMCs. The rearrangement links TRBV9 to TRBJ1-6, with D uncertain. This TCR derives from a human donor with aplastic anemia. DNA of the CDR3: TGTGCCAGCAGCGTAGGCGATTCCTATTCACCCCTCCACTTT. It specifies CASSVGDSYSPLHF.